One sample yielded the 20 T cell receptor beta chains listed below, sequenced in a study of shared clonotypes between healthy human individuals. Sequencing was performed with immunoSEQ multiplex PCR; in TCRdb, only in-frame clones are kept and a portion is missing. The profile shows around 700,000 clones, less than 80% of them singletons. The sequencing sample was made of memory CD4+ T cells sorted from blood. Subset here: CD45RA-negative fraction. All receptors derive from a woman aged 25 to 39 in good health.

The V and J genes are TRBV10-3 and TRBJ2-3; D is perhaps TRBD2 (6 bases). CDR1 and CDR2 from the germline V gene are ENHRY and SYGVKD. Trimming pared 2 bases from V and 4 bases from J, leaving 22 bases between. This CDR3 is built from 18 residues. CDR3 sequence: CAISEQISPGATADTQYF. The CDR3, as DNA: TGTGCCATCAGTGAGCAAATAAGCCCGGGAGCGACTGCAGATACGCAGTATTTT.

The V and J genes are TRBV2 and TRBJ2-7; 11 bases are shared with TRBD2. With 2 bases clipped from V and 5 bases from J, the junction kept 8 bases outside the gene matches. The CDR3 runs to 16 residues. Germline assignment: CDR1 SNHLY and CDR2 FYNNEI. CDR3 sequence reads: CASSELGLAGGNEQYF. CDR3 DNA sequence: TGTGCCAGCAGTGAACTTGGCCTAGCGGGAGGAAACGAGCAGTACTTC. Supplemented by reference TRBV2 and TRBJ2-7, the full variable domain reads EPEVTQTPSHQVTQMGQEVILRCVPISNHLYFYWYRQILGQKVEFLVSFYNNEISEKSEIFDDQFSVERPDGSNFTLKIRSTKLEDSAMYFCASSELGLAGGNEQYFGPGTRLTVT.

The chain is built from TRBV28 and TRBJ1-1; a possible D gene is TRBD1 (5 bases). Between the trimmed V and J ends, which lost 7 bases and 9 bases, there was a span of 21 bases. Germline CDR1 is MDHEN and CDR2 is SYDVKM. CDR3 size: 14 residues. CDR3 in DNA: TGTGCCAGCACCTACACCGGGACCCGGAATAAAGCTTTCTTT. It translates to CASTYTGTRNKAFF.

V usage is TRBV4-1 and J usage is TRBJ2-1; D remains unclear. Per germline, CDR1 MGHRA and CDR2 YSYEKL. The CDR3 runs to 18 residues. Trimming removed 1 base at V and 1 base at J, with 17 bases between. Here the CDR3 DNA reads TGCGCCAGCAGCCAAGTGCTTCGAGAGAAAGCTTCCTACAATGAGCAGTTCTTC. This gives the protein CASSQVLREKASYNEQFF.

The chain combines TRBV27 with TRBJ1-1; D remains unclear. The germline V and J ends were trimmed by 3 bases and 6 bases, with 17 bases remaining between them. There are 15 residues in the CDR3. Germline V gives CDR1 MNHEY, CDR2 SMNVEV (reference sequence). CDR3 sequence: CASSLKWKVESEAFF. CDR3 bases: TGTGCCAGCAGTTTGAAATGGAAGGTAGAGTCTGAAGCTTTCTTT.

This clone was seen more than once but under ten times. V gene TRBV5-4 combines with J gene TRBJ2-2; D possibly corresponds to TRBD1 (6 bases). The germline V gene has CDR1 SGHNT and CDR2 YYREEE (reference sequence). This CDR3 is 16 amino acids long. The V end was cut by 2 bases, the J end by 5 bases, with 16 bases between. The chain's CDR3 is CASSLTGLRRTGELFF. In DNA form, the CDR3 reads TGTGCCAGCAGCTTAACAGGGTTGCGGAGAACCGGGGAGCTGTTTTTT.

This clone was recorded a few times. The chain employs TRBV7-7 and TRBJ2-1; the D call may be TRBD1 or TRBD2 (6 bases each). V gave up 5 bases and J gave up 4 bases, with 18 bases separating them. This CDR3 has 16 amino acids. CDR1 and CDR2 from the germline V gene are SSHAT and FNYEAQ (reference sequence). CDR3 nucleotides: TGTGCCAGCAGCCCTACTAGGGTAGGGGGGTACAATGAGCAGTTCTTC. It encodes CASSPTRVGGYNEQFF.

This chain joins TRBV7-9 and TRBJ2-1; 9 nucleotides line up with TRBD2. Germline-derived CDR1 and CDR2 are SEHNR and FQNEAQ (reference sequence). This CDR3 contains 16 residues. With V trimmed by 4 bases and J by 5 bases, 9 bases remained unmatched. CDR3 sequence (DNA): TGTGCCAGCAGCTCAGTACTAGCGGGCCCACACAATGAGCAGTTCTTC. Protein: CASSSVLAGPHNEQFF. Full variable domain (rest looked up from reference TRBV7-9 and TRBJ2-1): DTGVSQNPRHKITKRGQNVTFRCDPISEHNRLYWYRQTLGQGPEFLTYFQNEAQLEKSRLLSDRFSAERPKGSFSTLEIQRTEQGDSAMYLCASSSVLAGPHNEQFFGPGTRLTVL.

The rearrangement links TRBV11-2 to TRBJ2-1; 13 nucleotides agree with TRBD2. The CDR3 is made up of 18 amino acids. V shed 0 bases and J 5 bases; nucleotides not matched to a gene: 7. The germline V gene encodes CDR1 SGHAT and CDR2 FQNNGV. CDR3 sequence reads: CASSLEGGLAGHHNEQFF. Here the CDR3 DNA reads TGTGCCAGCAGCTTAGAAGGGGGACTAGCGGGGCATCACAATGAGCAGTTCTTC.

The chain recombines TRBV29-1 with TRBJ1-4; tentatively, D is TRBD1 (6 bases). V lost 6 bases and J 0 bases, leaving 11 bases between the germline ends. Germline values: CDR1 SQVTM, CDR2 ANQGSEA. The CDR3 consists of 14 residues. Here the CDR3 reads CSVKGVTTNEKLFF. The DNA of the CDR3 is TGCAGCGTCAAGGGGGTAACAACTAATGAAAAACTGTTTTTT.

This chain joins TRBV9 and TRBJ1-3, with D unclear. Germline-derived CDR1 and CDR2 are SGDLS and YYNGEE. This CDR3 contains 15 residues. V was pared by 0 bases and J by 1 base, with 8 bases between. For the CDR3, the DNA is TGTGCCAGCAGCGTAGAACGGGGTTCTGGAAACACCATATATTTT. This encodes CASSVERGSGNTIYF.

V usage is TRBV7-3 and J usage is TRBJ1-5; the D is unclear. CDR1 is SGHTA and CDR2 is FQGTGA in the germline V gene. V shed 0 bases and J shed 4 bases, with 7 bases lying between them. The CDR3 extends over 14 amino acids. Here the CDR3 DNA reads TGTGCCAGCAGCTTAACGGGGTTTAATCAGCCCCAGCATTTT. This gives the protein CASSLTGFNQPQHF.

This clone occurred a few times. The chain links TRBV2 to TRBJ1-1, with D possibly TRBD1 on 5 matching bases. This CDR3 comprises 17 residues. V dropped 3 bases and J dropped 0 bases, with 17 bases sitting between them. Germline CDR1 is SNHLY and CDR2 is FYNNEI. The CDR3 DNA follows: TGTGCCAGCAGTGACGATGGGGCAGGGAACATGAACACTGAAGCTTTCTTT. This codes for CASSDDGAGNMNTEAFF.

The chain uses TRBV6-5 and TRBJ2-5; possible D gene TRBD2, 5 bases. CDR1 and CDR2 (germline): MNHEY, SVGAGI. This CDR3 has 14 residues. V was cut by 6 bases and J by 5 bases, with 16 bases left in between. CDR3 coding DNA: TGTGCCAGCAGACTCGTGATTCGCGGGGAGACCCAGTACTTC. Its translation is CASRLVIRGETQYF.

The chain couples TRBV27 to TRBJ1-1, with TRBD1 as a possible D gene (5 bases). CDR1 and CDR2 (germline): MNHEY, SMNVEV (reference sequence). The CDR3 totals 14 residues. V was shortened by 0 bases and J by 5 bases, with 10 bases between the two germline ends. CDR3 bases: TGTGCCAGCAGTTTATCCGGGGGGGGTACTGAAGCTTTCTTT. Translation: CASSLSGGGTEAFF.

The chain combines TRBV29-1 with TRBJ1-5; 11 bases are a match to TRBD1. This CDR3 comprises 13 residues. V lost 7 bases, J lost 6 bases, and 5 bases stayed unmatched. Germline V CDR1 and CDR2: SQVTM, ANQGSEA. In DNA, the CDR3 is TGCAGCGCGGGACAGGGGGATCGTCAGCCCCAGCATTTT. It translates to CSAGQGDRQPQHF.

V gene TRBV7-8 combines with J gene TRBJ1-2, with TRBD1 matching 8 bases. J was trimmed by 3 bases and V by 2 bases; bases with no gene match: 11. The germline V gene encodes CDR1 SGHVS and CDR2 FQNEAQ. The CDR3 sequence is 17 residues long. Here the CDR3 reads CASSLLPLTTGDYGYTF. In nucleotides, the CDR3 is TGTGCCAGCAGCTTACTGCCTTTAACGACAGGGGACTATGGCTACACCTTC.

Many counts were recorded for this clone. This sequence joins TRBV6-1 and TRBJ2-7; 11 bases fit TRBD1. The CDR3 has 15 amino acids. Germline CDR1 and CDR2: MNHNS and SASEGT. V dropped 2 bases and J dropped 2; count of bases not matched to a gene: 2. This CDR3 reads CASSEPGQGAYEQYF. Here the CDR3 DNA reads TGTGCCAGCAGTGAACCGGGACAGGGGGCCTACGAGCAGTACTTC.

V is TRBV28 and J is TRBJ1-2, with 8 bases matching TRBD1. With V trimmed by 7 bases and J by 3 bases, 7 bases remained unmatched. The CDR3 length is 14 residues. Germline CDR1 and CDR2: MDHEN and SYDVKM. CDR3 nucleotide sequence: TGTGCCAGCAACAACCCGACAGGGGACTATGGCTACACCTTC. It codes for CASNNPTGDYGYTF.

This sequence joins TRBV27 and TRBJ2-1, with D possibly TRBD2 on 6 matching bases. CDR1 and CDR2 from the germline V gene are MNHEY and SMNVEV (reference sequence). The CDR3 runs 15 residues. Trimming left V 6 bases short and J 0 bases short, with 12 bases between. CDR3 region: CASRQAGSSYNEQFF. CDR3 sequence (DNA): TGTGCCAGCAGACAAGCGGGTAGCTCCTACAATGAGCAGTTCTTC.